The entry below gives a single T cell receptor beta chain sequence along with its context. The sample belongs to a study of blood T cell repertoires in COVID-19. Study at large: Researchers got acute and convalescent COVID-19 samples from the United States, Italy and Spain. Sources were T cells, B-cell-depleted T cells, or PBMCs; the material itself was cDNA or gDNA.

Trimming left V 0 bases short and J 6 bases short, with 15 bases between. The germline V gene encodes CDR1 MGHRA and CDR2 YSYEKL. This CDR3 spans 15 amino acids. Researchers sorted participants into cohorts using their self-reported clinical history. Authors' analysis steps: Nucleated cell number was recorded as an estimate derived from reference gene primer amplification. The method was immunoSEQ multiplex PCR; TCRdb's version includes in-frame clones alone and lacks a portion of them. Clone size and the V and J calls come from that table; the DNA yielded D and trimming. This table holds approximately 150,000 clones, around 80% found once.

This sequence originates from a woman in her 70s in a cohort exposed to, infected with or recovered from COVID-19 (not recorded which). Sequenced sample: PBMCs or T cells enriched from blood (not recorded which). The chain links TRBV4-1 to TRBJ2-7, with D tentatively TRBD1 (6 bases). CDR3 DNA: TGCGCCAGCAGCCAAGATCCCAGGGGTGCGGTCGAGCAGTACTTC. Amino acid sequence: CASSQDPRGAVEQYF.